The entry that follows covers one T cell receptor (beta chain) sequence. V was pared by 6 bases and J by 4 bases, with 15 bases between. Germline V gene sequence: CDR1 MDHEN, CDR2 SYDVKM. The length of the CDR3 is 14 residues. The data were taken from a study of blood T cell repertoires in COVID-19. In the authors' workflow: Reference gene primer amplification gave estimated nucleated cell counts. TCRdb keeps only in-frame clones here, not all; method: immunoSEQ multiplex PCR. That table furnishes V, J and clone size, whereas the DNA furnished D and trimming. The sample consists of approximately 240,000 clones, about nine tenths of them appearing once.

Sequenced sample: PBMCs or T cells enriched from blood (not recorded which). This clonotype was sampled from a woman aged 25 to 39 with acute COVID-19. J is TRBJ1-2 and V is TRBV28, with a possible D match to TRBD1 (5 bases). CDR3 residues: CASSRDRTIYGYTF. DNA for the CDR3: TGTGCCAGCAGCCGAGACAGAACCATCTATGGCTACACCTTC.